The 3 T cell receptor beta chains given below trace back to one sample, sequenced in a study of T cell responses to AZD1222 COVID-19 vaccine. Measured with immunoSEQ multiplex PCR; TCRdb has only the in-frame clones, and not every one. Among roughly 66,000 clones listed, 70% to 90% were seen once. Sequencing used peripheral blood, obtained 28 days after the second dose of the MenACWY control vaccine. The receptors were sampled from an adult who received the MenACWY meningococcal vaccine as a control.

In its sample, this clone was seen a few times. V usage is TRBV27 and J usage is TRBJ1-6; D unresolved. Trimming took 6 bases from V and 2 from J, leaving 14 bases between them. Germline CDR1 reads MNHEY; CDR2 reads SMNVEV (reference sequence). This CDR3 has 16 amino acids. CDR3 DNA: TGTGCCAGCAGCCGTAGGCCGGAAGCCTATAATTCACCCCTCCACTTT. This encodes CASSRRPEAYNSPLHF.

V is TRBV29-1 and J is TRBJ2-1; TRBD1 matches at 9 bases. Germline lookup yields CDR1 SQVTM and CDR2 ANQGSEA. The V and J ends lost 7 bases and 7 bases, in that order; junction bases with no gene match: 8. This CDR3 contains 13 residues. The CDR3, as DNA: TGCAGCGGGGAGAGGGGGACAGGGAATGAGCAGTTCTTC. Translation: CSGERGTGNEQFF.

The gene calls are TRBV5-1 and TRBJ1-1, with a tentative D call TRBD1 (5 bases). Trimming removed 4 bases from V and 5 bases from J, with 15 bases in between. Germline assignment: CDR1 SGHRS and CDR2 YFSETQ. The CDR3 totals 14 residues. CDR3: CASSPGRAQTEAFF. In DNA form, the CDR3 reads TGCGCCAGCAGCCCGGGACGCGCCCAGACTGAAGCTTTCTTT.